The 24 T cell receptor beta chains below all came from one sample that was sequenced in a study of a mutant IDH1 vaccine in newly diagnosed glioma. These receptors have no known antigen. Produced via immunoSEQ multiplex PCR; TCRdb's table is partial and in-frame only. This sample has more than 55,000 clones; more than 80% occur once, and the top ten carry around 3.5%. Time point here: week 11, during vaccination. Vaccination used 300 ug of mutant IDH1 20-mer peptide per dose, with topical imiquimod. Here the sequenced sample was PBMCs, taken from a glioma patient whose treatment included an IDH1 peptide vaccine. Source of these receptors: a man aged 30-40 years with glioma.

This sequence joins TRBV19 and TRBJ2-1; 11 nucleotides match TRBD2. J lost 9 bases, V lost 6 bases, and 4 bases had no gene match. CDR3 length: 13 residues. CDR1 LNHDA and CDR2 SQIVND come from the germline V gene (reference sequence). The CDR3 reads CASRRLAGGEQFF. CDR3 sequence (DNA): TGTGCCAGTAGAAGGCTAGCGGGAGGTGAGCAGTTCTTC.

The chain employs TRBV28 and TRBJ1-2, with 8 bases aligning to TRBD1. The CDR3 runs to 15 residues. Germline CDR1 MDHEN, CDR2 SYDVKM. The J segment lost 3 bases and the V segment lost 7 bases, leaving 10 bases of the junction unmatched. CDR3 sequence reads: CASIPTGVGDYGYTF. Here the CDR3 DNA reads TGTGCCAGCATTCCGACAGGGGTAGGGGACTATGGCTACACCTTC.

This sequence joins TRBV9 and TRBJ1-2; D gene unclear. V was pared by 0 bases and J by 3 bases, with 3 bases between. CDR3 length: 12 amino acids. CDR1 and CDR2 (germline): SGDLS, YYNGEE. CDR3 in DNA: TGTGCCAGCAGCGTAGGAGACTATGGCTACACCTTC. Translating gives CASSVGDYGYTF.

The CDR3 DNA is TGTGCCAGCAGCTTGCAGGGCTACGAGCAGTACTTC. Translation gives CASSLQGYEQYF. The rearrangement joins TRBV7-9 to TRBJ2-7; D perhaps matches TRBD1 (5 bases). CDR3 size: 12 residues. CDR1 and CDR2 from the germline V gene are SEHNR and FQNEAQ (reference sequence). V dropped 3 bases and J dropped 3 bases, with 6 bases sitting between them.

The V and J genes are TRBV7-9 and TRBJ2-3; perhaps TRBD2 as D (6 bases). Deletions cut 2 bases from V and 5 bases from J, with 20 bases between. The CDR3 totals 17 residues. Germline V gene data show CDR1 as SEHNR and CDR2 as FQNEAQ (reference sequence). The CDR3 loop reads CASSLSVDGSRKDTQYF. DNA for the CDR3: TGTGCCAGCAGCTTAAGCGTTGACGGGAGCAGAAAAGATACGCAGTATTTT.

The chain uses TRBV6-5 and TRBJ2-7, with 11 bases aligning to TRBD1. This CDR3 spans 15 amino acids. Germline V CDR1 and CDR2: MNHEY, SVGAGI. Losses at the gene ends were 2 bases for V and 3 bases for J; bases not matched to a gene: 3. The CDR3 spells CASSYLGQGGYEQYF. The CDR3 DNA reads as TGTGCCAGCAGTTACCTGGGACAGGGGGGCTACGAGCAGTACTTC.

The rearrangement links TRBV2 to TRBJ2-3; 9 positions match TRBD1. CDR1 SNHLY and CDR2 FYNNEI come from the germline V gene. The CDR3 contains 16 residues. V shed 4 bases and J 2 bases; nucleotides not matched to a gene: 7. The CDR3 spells CASSAQDRGSTDTQYF. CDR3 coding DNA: TGTGCCAGCAGTGCCCAGGACAGGGGATCCACAGATACGCAGTATTTT.

CDR3 DNA: TGTGCCAGCAGCCCCGAACACCGAGAGACCCAGTACTTC. Residues: CASSPEHRETQYF. The V call is TRBV7-3, the J call TRBJ2-5; D unresolved. Germline assignment: CDR1 SGHTA and CDR2 FQGTGA. Trimming took 5 bases from V and 4 from J, leaving 11 bases between them. CDR3 length: 13 amino acids. The entire variable domain, with the rest obtained from reference TRBV7-3 and TRBJ2-5, is as follows: GAGVSQTPSNKVTEKGKYVELRCDPISGHTALYWYRQSLGQGPEFLIYFQGTGAADDSGLPNDRFFAVRPEGSVSTLKIQRTERGDSAVYLCASSPEHRETQYFGPGTRLLVL.

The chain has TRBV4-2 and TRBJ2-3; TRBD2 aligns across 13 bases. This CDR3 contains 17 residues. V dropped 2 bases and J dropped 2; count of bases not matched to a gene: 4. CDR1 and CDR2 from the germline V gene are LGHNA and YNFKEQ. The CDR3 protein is CASSQRGTSGITDTQYF. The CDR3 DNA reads TGTGCCAGCAGCCAACGGGGGACTAGCGGGATCACAGATACGCAGTATTTT.

The CDR3 DNA reads as TGTGCCAGCAGTAGACGGATTAATGAAAAACTGTTTTTT. This gives the protein CASSRRINEKLFF. V usage is TRBV5-8 and J usage is TRBJ1-4; no firm D call. This CDR3 region has 13 residues. Germline V gene lookup returns CDR1 SGHTS and CDR2 YDEGEE. Trimming took off 5 bases at V and 4 bases at J, with 9 bases between the two ends.

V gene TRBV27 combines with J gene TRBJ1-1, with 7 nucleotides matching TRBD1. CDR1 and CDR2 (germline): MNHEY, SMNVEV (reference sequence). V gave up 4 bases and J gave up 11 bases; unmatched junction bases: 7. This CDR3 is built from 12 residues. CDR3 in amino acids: CASSSPGQRAFF. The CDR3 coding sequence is TGTGCCAGCAGTTCACCGGGACAGCGGGCTTTCTTT.

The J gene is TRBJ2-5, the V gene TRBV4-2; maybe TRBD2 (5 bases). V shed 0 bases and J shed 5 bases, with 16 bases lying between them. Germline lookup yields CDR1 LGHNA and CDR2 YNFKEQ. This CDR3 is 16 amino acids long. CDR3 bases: TGTGCCAGCAGCCAAGAGCCCAGAGCGGACGCGGAGACCCAGTACTTC. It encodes CASSQEPRADAETQYF.

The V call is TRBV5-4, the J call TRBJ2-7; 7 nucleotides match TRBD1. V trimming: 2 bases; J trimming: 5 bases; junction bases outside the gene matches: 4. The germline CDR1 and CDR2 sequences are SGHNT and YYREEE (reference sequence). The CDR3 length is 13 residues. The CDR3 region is CASSFDRANEQYF. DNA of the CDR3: TGTGCCAGCAGCTTTGACAGGGCCAACGAGCAGTACTTC.

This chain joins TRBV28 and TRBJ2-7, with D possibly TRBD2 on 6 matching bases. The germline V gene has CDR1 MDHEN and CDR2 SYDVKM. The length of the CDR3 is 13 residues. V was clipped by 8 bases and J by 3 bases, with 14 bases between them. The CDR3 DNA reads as TGTGCCAGCGTCCTGGGGGGAAACTACGAGCAGTACTTC. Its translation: CASVLGGNYEQYF.

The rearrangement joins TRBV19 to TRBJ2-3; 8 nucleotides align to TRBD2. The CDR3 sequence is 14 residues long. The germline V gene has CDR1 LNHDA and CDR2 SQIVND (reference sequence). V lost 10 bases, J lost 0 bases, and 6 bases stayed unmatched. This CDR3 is CATGKRGSTDTQYF. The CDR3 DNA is TGTGCCACAGGGAAGCGGGGGAGCACAGATACGCAGTATTTT.

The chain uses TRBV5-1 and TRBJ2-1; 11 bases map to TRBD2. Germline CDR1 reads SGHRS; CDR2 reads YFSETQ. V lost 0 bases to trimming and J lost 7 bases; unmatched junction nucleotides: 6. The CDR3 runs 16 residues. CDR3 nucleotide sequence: TGCGCCAGCAGCTTGGTACTAGCGGGAGTAAGAAATGAGCAGTTCTTC. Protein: CASSLVLAGVRNEQFF.

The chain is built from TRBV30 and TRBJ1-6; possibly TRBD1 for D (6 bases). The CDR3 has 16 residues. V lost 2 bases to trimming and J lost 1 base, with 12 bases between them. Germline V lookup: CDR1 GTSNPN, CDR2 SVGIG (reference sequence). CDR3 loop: CAWSLKGGSYNSPLHF. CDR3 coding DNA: TGTGCCTGGAGTTTAAAAGGGGGTTCCTATAATTCACCCCTCCACTTT.

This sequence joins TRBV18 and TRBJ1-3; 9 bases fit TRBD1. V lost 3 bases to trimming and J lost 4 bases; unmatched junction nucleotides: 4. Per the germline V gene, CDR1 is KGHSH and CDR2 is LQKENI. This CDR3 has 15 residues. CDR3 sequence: CASSPGQGGGNTIYF. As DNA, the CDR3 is TGTGCCAGCTCACCGGGACAGGGAGGCGGAAACACCATATATTTT.

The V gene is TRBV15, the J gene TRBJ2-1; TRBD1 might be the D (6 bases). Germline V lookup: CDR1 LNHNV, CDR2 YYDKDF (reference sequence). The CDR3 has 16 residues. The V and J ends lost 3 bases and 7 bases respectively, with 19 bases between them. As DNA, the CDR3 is TGTGCCACCAGCAGGGCCGGGACATACCCCCGAAATGAGCAGTTCTTC. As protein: CATSRAGTYPRNEQFF.

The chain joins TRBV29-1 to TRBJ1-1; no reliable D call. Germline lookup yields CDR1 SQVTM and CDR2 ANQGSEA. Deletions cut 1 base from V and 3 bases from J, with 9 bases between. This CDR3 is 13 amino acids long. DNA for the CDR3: TGCAGCGTTGAAGGTAAGAGGGACACTGAAGCTTTCTTT. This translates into CSVEGKRDTEAFF.

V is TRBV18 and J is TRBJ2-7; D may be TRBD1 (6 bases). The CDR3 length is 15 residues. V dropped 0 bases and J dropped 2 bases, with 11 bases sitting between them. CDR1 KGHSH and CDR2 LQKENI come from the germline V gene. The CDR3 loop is CASSPPGRGTYEQYF. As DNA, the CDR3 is TGTGCCAGCTCACCACCTGGCAGGGGAACCTACGAGCAGTACTTC.

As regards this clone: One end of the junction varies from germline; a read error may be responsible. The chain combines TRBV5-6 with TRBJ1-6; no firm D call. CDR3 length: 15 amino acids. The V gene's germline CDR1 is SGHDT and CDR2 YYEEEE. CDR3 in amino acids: CASSLVSTYNSPFHF. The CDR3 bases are TGTGCCAGCAGCTTGGTTTCTACCTATAATTCACCCTTCCACTTT.

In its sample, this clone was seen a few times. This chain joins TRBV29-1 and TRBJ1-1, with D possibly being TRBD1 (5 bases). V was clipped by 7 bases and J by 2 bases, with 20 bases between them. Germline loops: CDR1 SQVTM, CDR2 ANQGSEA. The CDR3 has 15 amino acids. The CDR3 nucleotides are TGCAGCGCCAGGAGCGGGGCATCAACCAACACTGAAGCTTTCTTT. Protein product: CSARSGASTNTEAFF.

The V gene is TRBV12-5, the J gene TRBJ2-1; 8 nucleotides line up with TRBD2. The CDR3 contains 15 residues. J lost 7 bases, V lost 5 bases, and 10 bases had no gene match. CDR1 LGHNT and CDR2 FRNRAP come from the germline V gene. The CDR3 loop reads CASGMWREAGNEQFF. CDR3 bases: TGTGCTAGTGGTATGTGGCGGGAGGCCGGGAATGAGCAGTTCTTC.